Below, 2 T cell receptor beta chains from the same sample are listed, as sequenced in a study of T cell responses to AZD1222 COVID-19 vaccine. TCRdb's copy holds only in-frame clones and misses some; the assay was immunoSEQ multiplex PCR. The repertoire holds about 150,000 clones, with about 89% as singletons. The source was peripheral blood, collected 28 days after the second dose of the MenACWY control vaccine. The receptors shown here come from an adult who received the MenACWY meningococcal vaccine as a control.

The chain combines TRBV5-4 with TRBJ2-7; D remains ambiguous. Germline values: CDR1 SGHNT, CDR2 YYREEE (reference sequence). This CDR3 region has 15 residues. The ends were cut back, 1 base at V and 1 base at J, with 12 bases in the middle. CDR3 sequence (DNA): TGTGCCAGCAGCTTGACGGGTATTCAGTCCTACGAGCAGTACTTC. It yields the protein CASSLTGIQSYEQYF.

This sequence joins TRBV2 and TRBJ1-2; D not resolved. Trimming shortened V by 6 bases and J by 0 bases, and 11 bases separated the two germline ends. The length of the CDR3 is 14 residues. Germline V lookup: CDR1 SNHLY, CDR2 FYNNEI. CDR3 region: CASRKEGANYGYTF. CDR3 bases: TGTGCCAGCAGAAAGGAGGGAGCTAACTATGGCTACACCTTC.